A single sample is the source of the 26 T cell receptor beta chains below, sequenced in a study of CD8+CD57+ T cells in acquired aplastic anemia. Genomic DNA templated the TCR beta VDJ and CDR3 profiling. TCRdb redid the calling of the reads with MiXCR, one entry per CDR3 protein. This table holds roughly 63,000 distinct CDR3 sequences, 45% to 60% found once. The sequencing sample was made of sorted CD4+, CD8+, or CD8+CD57+ T cells (not recorded which) from PBMCs. The source of these receptors is a human donor in good health, serving as a control.

The count of this clonotype is one. V gene TRBV2 combines with J gene TRBJ2-5; perhaps TRBD2 as D (8 bases). CDR1 is SNHLY, CDR2 FYNNEI, per germline. V was cut by 6 bases and J by 2 bases, with 13 bases left in between. This CDR3 region has 14 residues. As DNA, the CDR3 is TGTGCCAGCAGGACAGGGACTAGGCAAGAGACCCAGTACTTC. This encodes CASRTGTRQETQYF.

About this clonotype itself: This likely comes from a read error, as the CDR3 has no conserved phenylalanine or tryptophan at its end. Because the CDR3's place on the DNA is in doubt, the DNA is left out and the CDR3 is given as listed by TCRdb. The chain uses TRBV9 and TRBJ1-2. The CDR3 adds up to 11 amino acids, both ends counted. Germline CDR1 SGDLS, CDR2 YYNGEE. CDR3 loop: CATDGYYGYAS.

The V gene is TRBV12-3 or TRBV12-4, the J gene TRBJ1-2, with unresolved D. This CDR3 spans 13 amino acids. The V end was cut by 2 bases, the J end by 8 bases, with 12 bases between. CDR3 in amino acids: CASSLTGMGGYTF. CDR3 bases: TGTGCCAGCAGTTTAACGGGGATGGGGGGCTACACCTTC.

The rearrangement links TRBV20-1 to TRBJ2-7; TRBD2 aligns across 7 bases. This CDR3 contains 14 residues. V lost 4 bases, J lost 2 bases, and 8 bases stayed unmatched. Germline values: CDR1 DFQATT, CDR2 SNEGSKA (reference sequence). CDR3: CSAKVAGLTYEQYF. The CDR3 nucleotides are TGCAGTGCTAAGGTAGCGGGCCTAACCTACGAGCAGTACTTC.

The CDR3 DNA follows: TGCAGCGTTGAGGGGGGACCGAACACTGAAGCTTTCTTT. This gives the protein CSVEGGPNTEAFF. The chain employs TRBV29-1 and TRBJ1-1; tentatively, D is TRBD1 (5 bases). V was cut by 3 bases and J by 1 base, with 9 bases left in between. The germline CDR1 and CDR2 sequences are SQVTM and ANQGSEA. CDR3 length: 13 amino acids.

J is TRBJ1-2 and V is TRBV19, with D unresolved. Germline V gene data show CDR1 as LNHDA and CDR2 as SQIVND (reference sequence). The V gene lost 5 bases and the J gene lost 5 bases, with 12 bases spanning the gap. The CDR3 has 13 residues. The CDR3, as DNA: TGTGCCAGTAGTGAAATCCGGTTGTATGGCTACACCTTC. Its protein is CASSEIRLYGYTF.

This clonotype was seen only a few times. The rearrangement uses TRBV5-6 and TRBJ1-1, with D perhaps TRBD1 (6 bases). Germline assignment: CDR1 SGHDT and CDR2 YYEEEE. The V gene lost 2 bases and the J gene lost 6 bases, with 14 bases spanning the gap. The CDR3 runs 14 residues. The CDR3 coding sequence is TGTGCCAGCAGCTTAGGGGGGATAGTCGCTGAAGCTTTCTTT. This gives the protein CASSLGGIVAEAFF.

This clonotype was detected ten times or more. V and J are TRBV7-9 and TRBJ1-5; no reliable D call. The CDR3 runs 13 residues. The V end was cut by 2 bases, the J end by 6 bases, with 8 bases between. CDR1 is SEHNR and CDR2 is FQNEAQ in the germline V gene (reference sequence). In DNA, the CDR3 is TGTGCCAGCAGCTTAAATCCCAGTCAGCCCCAGCATTTT. Translated: CASSLNPSQPQHF.

As to this clonotype: This may come from a read error, since a much larger clone is one base off. The V gene is TRBV6-5, the J gene TRBJ1-5; D is uncertain. Per germline, CDR1 MNHEY and CDR2 SVGAGI. Trimming removed 2 bases from V and 3 bases from J, with 11 bases in between. The CDR3 length is 15 residues. Written as DNA, the CDR3 is TGTGCCAGCAGTTACGCGGATGGGGTCAATCAGCCCCAGCATTTT. Its translation: CASSYADGVNQPQHF.

This clonotype was seen a few times. V usage is TRBV2 and J usage is TRBJ2-7, with 7 bases aligning to TRBD1. Germline CDR1 SNHLY, CDR2 FYNNEI. The CDR3 is made up of 17 amino acids. Here the CDR3 DNA reads TGTGCGGGCGCCAGCAGCCCCCGGACAGGATGGTACTACGAGCAGTACTTC. It translates to CAGASSPRTGWYYEQYF.

The rearrangement joins TRBV15 to TRBJ1-2; unclear D gene. V was clipped by 1 base and J by 14 bases, with 14 bases between them. This CDR3 region has 12 residues. Looked up from germline, CDR1 is LNHNV and CDR2 is YYDKDF (reference sequence). The CDR3 DNA reads as TGTGCCACCAGCAGAGTTTTAGGCGGGGAAACCTTC. The encoded protein is CATSRVLGGETF.

This clonotype was counted ten times or more. The chain links TRBV6-5 to TRBJ1-1; the D gene is possibly TRBD1 (5 bases). Germline loops: CDR1 MNHEY, CDR2 SVGAGI. The CDR3 spans 14 residues. V was clipped by 1 base and J by 5 bases, with 11 bases between them. The DNA of the CDR3 is TGTGCCAGCAGTTACTATCAGGGCGATACTGAAGCTTTCTTT. Its protein is CASSYYQGDTEAFF.

The V and J genes are TRBV7-2 and TRBJ2-7; D is ambiguous. V was shortened by 5 bases and J by 3 bases, with 8 bases between the two germline ends. In germline, CDR1 is SGHTA, CDR2 FQGNSA. The CDR3 runs to 12 residues. The DNA of the CDR3 is TGTGCCAGCAGCCCGATGATCTACGAGCAGTACTTC. Translated: CASSPMIYEQYF.

In its sample, this clonotype was seen many times. The V gene is TRBV4-1, the J gene TRBJ1-2; 7 positions match TRBD1. Germline-derived CDR1 and CDR2 are MGHRA and YSYEKL. The length of the CDR3 is 15 residues. V was pared by 0 bases and J by 4 bases, with 5 bases of the junction left unmatched. The CDR3: CASSQEDRTGYGYTF. The CDR3 region has the DNA TGCGCCAGCAGCCAAGAAGATCGGACAGGCTATGGCTACACCTTC.

V is TRBV29-1 and J is TRBJ1-2, with D possibly TRBD1 on 6 matching bases. The ends were cut back, 4 bases at V and 2 bases at J, with 14 bases in the middle. Per germline, CDR1 SQVTM and CDR2 ANQGSEA. The CDR3 runs to 14 residues. The CDR3 DNA sequence: TGCAGCGTTGCGGACAGCCGACGGAACTATGGCTACACCTTC. It yields the protein CSVADSRRNYGYTF.

As concerns this clonotype: The germline gene is not matched at one end of the junction; a read error may be the cause. V gene TRBV7-9 combines with J gene TRBJ2-2; D possibly corresponds to TRBD1 (6 bases). Germline V lookup: CDR1 SEHNR, CDR2 FQNEAQ (reference sequence). The CDR3 sequence is 15 residues long. CDR3 DNA sequence: TGTGCCGGCAGCGCCGGGACAAGGGTTACCGGGGAGCTGTTTTTT. Residues: CAGSAGTRVTGELFF.

CDR3 amino acids: CATSPLGAGGEKLFF. The CDR3 nucleotides are TGTGCCACCAGCCCACTGGGGGCAGGGGGCGAAAAACTGTTTTTT. V usage is TRBV15 and J usage is TRBJ1-4; TRBD1 matches 8 bases. This CDR3 spans 15 amino acids. The ends lost 5 bases at V and 8 bases at J; junction bases unmatched: 10. Per the germline V gene, CDR1 is LNHNV and CDR2 is YYDKDF (reference sequence).

This clonotype showed up many times. The chain carries TRBV20-1 and TRBJ2-5; D might be TRBD1 (7 bases). V gave up 0 bases and J gave up 2 bases, with 16 bases separating them. The CDR3 contains 16 residues. Per the germline V gene, CDR1 is DFQATT and CDR2 is SNEGSKA (reference sequence). The CDR3 DNA reads TGCAGTGCTAGAGACGAGTCAGGGGGGAGTCAAGAGACCCAGTACTTC. Translated, it gives CSARDESGGSQETQYF.

This sequence joins TRBV19 and TRBJ1-5; D is uncertain. Germline CDR1 and CDR2: LNHDA and SQIVND (reference sequence). This CDR3 contains 14 residues. V lost 2 bases and J lost 7, with 12 bases in between. CDR3 protein: CASSILAGRQPQHF. The DNA for the CDR3 is TGTGCCAGTAGTATATTGGCAGGTCGACAGCCCCAGCATTTT. Based on the CDR3 plus reference TRBV19 and TRBJ1-5, the full variable domain is DGGITQSPKYLFRKEGQNVTLSCEQNLNHDAMYWYRQDPGQGLRLIYYSQIVNDFQKGDIAEGYSVSREKKESFPLTVTSAQKNPTAFYLCASSILAGRQPQHFGDGTRLSIL.

This chain connects TRBV2 to TRBJ2-3; TRBD2 matches at 14 bases. J lost 3 bases, V lost 7 bases, and 3 bases had no gene match. Germline V gene data show CDR1 as SNHLY and CDR2 as FYNNEI. CDR3 length: 15 amino acids. The CDR3 spells CASTRLAGGTDTQYF. Written as DNA, the CDR3 is TGTGCCAGCACCAGACTAGCGGGAGGGACAGATACGCAGTATTTT.

The CDR3 is CASSSGQTSSYEQYF. CDR3 nucleotides: TGTGCCAGCAGCTCAGGACAGACGAGCTCCTACGAGCAGTACTTC. This rearrangement joins TRBV7-9 to TRBJ2-7; D might be TRBD1 (6 bases). V dropped 4 bases and J dropped 0 bases, with 13 bases sitting between them. This CDR3 has 15 residues. The germline CDR1 and CDR2 sequences are SEHNR and FQNEAQ (reference sequence).

This clonotype appeared many times. The rearrangement uses TRBV7-9 and TRBJ2-5, with unresolved D. This CDR3 has 15 amino acids. Trimming removed 2 bases from V and 2 bases from J, with 12 bases in between. Germline V CDR1 and CDR2: SEHNR, FQNEAQ (reference sequence). The CDR3, as DNA: TGTGCCAGCAGCTTATTTAGGAGCCCTCAAGAGACCCAGTACTTC. The encoded protein is CASSLFRSPQETQYF.

The CDR3 is CATSDLDRDGAGQETQYF. DNA for the CDR3: TGTGCCACCAGTGATTTGGACAGGGACGGGGCGGGGCAAGAGACCCAGTACTTC. This chain links TRBV24-1 with TRBJ2-5; tentative D call: TRBD1 (7 bases). The CDR3 contains 18 residues. Between the trimmed V and J ends, which lost 0 bases and 2 bases, there was a span of 18 bases. CDR1 KGHDR and CDR2 SFDVKD come from the germline V gene.

The chain uses TRBV27 and TRBJ1-2; 7 nucleotides agree with TRBD1. The V and J ends lost 6 bases and 3 bases, in that order; junction bases with no gene match: 13. The CDR3 is 16 residues long. The germline V gene encodes CDR1 MNHEY and CDR2 SMNVEV (reference sequence). CDR3 in amino acids: CASSDQQGPLDYGYTF. In DNA form, the CDR3 reads TGTGCCAGCAGCGACCAACAGGGGCCCTTGGACTATGGCTACACCTTC.

This clonotype was seen a handful of times. One base away lies a much larger clone, so this may be a sequencing read error. Since no conserved phenylalanine or tryptophan closes the CDR3, a read error is the likely cause. The chain joins TRBV6-1 to TRBJ2-1, with 7 nucleotides matching TRBD2. Germline CDR1 and CDR2: MNHNS and SASEGT. V lost 9 bases, J lost 4 bases, and 12 bases stayed unmatched. This CDR3 has 15 amino acids. Written as DNA, the CDR3 is TGTGCCAGTTTTCCCGGGACTACCCGTTACAATGAGCAGTTCTCC. The encoded protein is CASFPGTTRYNEQFS.

This clonotype occurred many times. The chain uses TRBV7-9 and TRBJ1-1, with D perhaps TRBD1 (5 bases). The CDR3 contains 16 residues. The germline V and J ends were trimmed by 8 bases and 0 bases, with 19 bases remaining between them. Germline loops: CDR1 SEHNR, CDR2 FQNEAQ (reference sequence). The DNA of the CDR3 is TGTGCCAGCCGGCATGGGGGGGACCCCATGAACACTGAAGCTTTCTTT. Translated: CASRHGGDPMNTEAFF. Looking up the rest from reference TRBV7-9 and TRBJ1-1 gives the full variable domain: DTGVSQNPRHKITKRGQNVTFRCDPISEHNRLYWYRQTLGQGPEFLTYFQNEAQLEKSRLLSDRFSAERPKGSFSTLEIQRTEQGDSAMYLCASRHGGDPMNTEAFFGQGTRLTVV.